This T cell receptor beta chain came from a study of blood T cell repertoires in COVID-19. Whole-study context: The United States, Italy and Spain were the sources of the acute and convalescent COVID-19 samples.

The CDR3 is 17 amino acids. CDR1 and CDR2 (germline): SGHTA, FQGNSA. Trimming removed 2 bases at V and 1 base at J, with 15 bases between. The protocol was immunoSEQ multiplex PCR, while the TCRdb copy is restricted to in-frame clones and leaves out a portion. This table holds roughly 150,000 clones, approximately 80% found once. The source is a woman aged 50 to 60 in a cohort sampled during active or convalescent COVID-19. The V gene is TRBV7-2, the J gene TRBJ1-3; D is possibly TRBD1 (5 bases). Sequenced input: peripheral blood. Here the CDR3 reads CASSLNPGVVSGNTIYF. CDR3 in DNA: TGTGCCAGCAGCTTAAATCCGGGGGTCGTATCTGGAAACACCATATATTTT.